Sequencing of this TCR beta chain was carried out in a study of blood T cell repertoires in COVID-19. Assay: immunoSEQ multiplex PCR; the TCRdb copy retains only in-frame clones and omits some. Among about half a million clones listed, approximately 90% were seen once. Categorization into cohorts depended on clinical history that participants reported. Deletions cut 7 bases from V and 7 bases from J, with 23 bases between. From germline, CDR1 is KGHDR and CDR2 SFDVKD. The CDR3 is 16 amino acids. The sequenced material came from PBMCs or T cells enriched from blood (not recorded which). The sequence was obtained from an older woman who had recovered from COVID-19. The chain has TRBV24-1 and TRBJ2-3; possible D gene TRBD1, 5 bases. Here the CDR3 DNA reads TGTGCCACCAGCCAACCGCGGCAACAGGCTACGAATACGCAGTATTTT. Its protein is CATSQPRQQATNTQYF.